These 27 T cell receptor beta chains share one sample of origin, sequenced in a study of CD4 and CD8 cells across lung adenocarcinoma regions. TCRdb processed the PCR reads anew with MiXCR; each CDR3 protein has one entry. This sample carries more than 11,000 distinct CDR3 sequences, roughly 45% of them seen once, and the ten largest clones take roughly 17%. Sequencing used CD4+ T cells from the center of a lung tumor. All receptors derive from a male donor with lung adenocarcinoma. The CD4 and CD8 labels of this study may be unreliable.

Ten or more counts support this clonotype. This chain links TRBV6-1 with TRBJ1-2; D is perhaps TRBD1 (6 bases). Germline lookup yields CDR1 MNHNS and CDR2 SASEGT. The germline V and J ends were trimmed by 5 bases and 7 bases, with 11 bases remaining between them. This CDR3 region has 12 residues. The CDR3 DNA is TGTGCCAGCAGTAAAACAGGGTCTGGCTACACCTTC. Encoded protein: CASSKTGSGYTF.

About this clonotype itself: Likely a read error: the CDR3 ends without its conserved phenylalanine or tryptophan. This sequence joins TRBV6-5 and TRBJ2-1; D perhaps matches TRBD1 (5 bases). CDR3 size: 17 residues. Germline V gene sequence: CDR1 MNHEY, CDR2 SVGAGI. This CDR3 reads CASSYSVQAAPNNEQFL. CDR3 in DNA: TGTGCCAGCAGCTACTCGGTACAGGCTGCGCCAAACAATGAGCAGTTCTTG.

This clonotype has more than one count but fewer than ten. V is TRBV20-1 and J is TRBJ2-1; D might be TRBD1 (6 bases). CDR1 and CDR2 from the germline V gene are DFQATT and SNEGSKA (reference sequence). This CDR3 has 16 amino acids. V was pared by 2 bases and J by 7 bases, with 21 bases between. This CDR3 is CSARIPAGKRGNEQFF. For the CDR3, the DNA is TGCAGTGCTAGAATTCCGGCTGGGAAGAGGGGGAATGAGCAGTTCTTC.

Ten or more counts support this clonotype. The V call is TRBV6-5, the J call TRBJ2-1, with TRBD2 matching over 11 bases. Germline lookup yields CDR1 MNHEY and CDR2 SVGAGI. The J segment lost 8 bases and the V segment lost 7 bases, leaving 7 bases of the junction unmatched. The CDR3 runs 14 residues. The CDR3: CASTFSGRADEQFF. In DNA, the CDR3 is TGTGCCAGCACCTTTAGCGGGAGGGCCGATGAGCAGTTCTTC.

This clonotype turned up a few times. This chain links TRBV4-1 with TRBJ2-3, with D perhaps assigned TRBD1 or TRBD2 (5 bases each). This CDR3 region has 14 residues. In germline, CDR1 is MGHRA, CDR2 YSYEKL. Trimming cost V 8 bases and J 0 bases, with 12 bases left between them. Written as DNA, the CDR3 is TGCGCCAGCGGACCGGGACGAAGCACAGATACGCAGTATTTT. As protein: CASGPGRSTDTQYF.

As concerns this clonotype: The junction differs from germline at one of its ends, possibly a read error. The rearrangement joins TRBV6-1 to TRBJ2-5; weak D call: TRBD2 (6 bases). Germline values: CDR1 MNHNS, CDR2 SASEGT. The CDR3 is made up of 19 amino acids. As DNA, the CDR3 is TGTGCCAGCAGTGAATTCGCGGGGAGCGGAGTCCTAGACAAAGAGATCCAGTACTTC. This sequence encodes CASSEFAGSGVLDKEIQYF.

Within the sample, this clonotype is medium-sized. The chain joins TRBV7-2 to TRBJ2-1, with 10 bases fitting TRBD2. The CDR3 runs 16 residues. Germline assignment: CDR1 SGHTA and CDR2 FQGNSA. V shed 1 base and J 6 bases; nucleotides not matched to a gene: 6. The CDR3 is CASSLVGTSVSNEQFF. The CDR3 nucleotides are TGTGCCAGCAGCTTAGTGGGGACTAGCGTTTCCAATGAGCAGTTCTTC. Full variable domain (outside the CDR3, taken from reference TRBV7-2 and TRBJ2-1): GAGVSQSPSNKVTEKGKDVELRCDPISGHTALYWYRQSLGQGLEFLIYFQGNSAPDKSGLPSDRFSAERTGGSVSTLTIQRTQQEDSAVYLCASSLVGTSVSNEQFFGPGTRLTVL.

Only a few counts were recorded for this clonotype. As DNA, the CDR3 is TGTGCCAGCAGTTCAGGGGAGGACACCGGGGAGCTGTTTTTT. Translation gives CASSSGEDTGELFF. This rearrangement joins TRBV6-4 to TRBJ2-2; D may be TRBD1 or TRBD2 (6 bases each). Germline-derived CDR1 and CDR2 are MRHNA and SNTAGT. The CDR3 has 14 amino acids. The V gene lost 5 bases and the J gene lost 3 bases, with 10 bases spanning the gap.

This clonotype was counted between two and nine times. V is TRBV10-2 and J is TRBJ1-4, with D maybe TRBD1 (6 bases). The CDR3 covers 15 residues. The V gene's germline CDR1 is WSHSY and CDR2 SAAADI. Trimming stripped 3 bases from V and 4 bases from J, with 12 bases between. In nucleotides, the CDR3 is TGCGCCAGCAGTGATATACAGGGAGGTAATGAAAAACTGTTTTTT. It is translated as CASSDIQGGNEKLFF.

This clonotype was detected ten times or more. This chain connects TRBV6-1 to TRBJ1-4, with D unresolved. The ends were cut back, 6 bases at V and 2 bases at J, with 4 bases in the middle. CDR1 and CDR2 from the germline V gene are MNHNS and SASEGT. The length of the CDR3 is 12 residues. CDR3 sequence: CASSDTNEKLFF. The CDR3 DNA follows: TGTGCCAGCAGCGACACTAATGAAAAACTGTTTTTT.

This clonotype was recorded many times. The CDR3 sequence is CASSDLDGTEAFF. Written as DNA, the CDR3 is TGTGCCAGCAGCGACTTGGACGGAACAGAAGCTTTCTTT. The chain links TRBV6-1 to TRBJ1-1, with D hard to call. The V gene lost 6 bases and the J gene lost 8 bases, with 16 bases spanning the gap. Germline V gives CDR1 MNHNS, CDR2 SASEGT. The CDR3 runs 13 residues.

CDR3 nucleotides: TGTGCCAGCAGTTTTGGCAGAACCTACGAGCAGTACTTC. It specifies CASSFGRTYEQYF. The rearrangement links TRBV12-3 or TRBV12-4 to TRBJ2-1; no firm D call. The J call may be in error: the DNA end matches TRBJ2-7 better. There are 13 residues in the CDR3.

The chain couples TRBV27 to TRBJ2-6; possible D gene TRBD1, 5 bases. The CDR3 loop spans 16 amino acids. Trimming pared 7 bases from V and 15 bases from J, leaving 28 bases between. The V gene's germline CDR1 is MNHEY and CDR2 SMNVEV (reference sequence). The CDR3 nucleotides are TGTGCCAGCACAAGGGGTGGGATCTCTGGCTCCTACGACCTGACTTTC. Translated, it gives CASTRGGISGSYDLTF.

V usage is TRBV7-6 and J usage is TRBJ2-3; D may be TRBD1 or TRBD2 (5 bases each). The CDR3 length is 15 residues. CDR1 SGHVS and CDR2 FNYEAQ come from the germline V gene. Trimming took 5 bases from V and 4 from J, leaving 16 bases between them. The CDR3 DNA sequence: TGTGCCAGCAGCGCCCGGGGCGCCTGGTCAGATACGCAGTATTTT. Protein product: CASSARGAWSDTQYF.

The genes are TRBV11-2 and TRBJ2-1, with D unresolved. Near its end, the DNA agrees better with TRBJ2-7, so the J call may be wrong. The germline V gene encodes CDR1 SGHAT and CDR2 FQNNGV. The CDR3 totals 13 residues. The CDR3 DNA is TGTGCCAGCAGCTTAGGACCTATCTACGAGCAGTACTTC. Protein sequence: CASSLGPIYEQYF.

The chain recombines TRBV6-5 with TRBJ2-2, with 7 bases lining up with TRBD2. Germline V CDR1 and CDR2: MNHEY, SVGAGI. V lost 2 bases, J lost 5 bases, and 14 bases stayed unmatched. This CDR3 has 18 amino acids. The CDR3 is CASSYLKRGRGGTGELFF. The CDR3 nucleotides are TGTGCCAGCAGTTACCTAAAACGGGGGAGGGGAGGTACCGGGGAGCTGTTTTTT.

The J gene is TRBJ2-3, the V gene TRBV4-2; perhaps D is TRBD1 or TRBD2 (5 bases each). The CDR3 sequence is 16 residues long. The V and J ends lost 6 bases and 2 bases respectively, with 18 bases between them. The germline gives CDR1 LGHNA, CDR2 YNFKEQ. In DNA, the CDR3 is TGTGCCAGCAGGGGAGACGGGGCAACCGCCACAGATACGCAGTATTTT. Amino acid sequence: CASRGDGATATDTQYF.

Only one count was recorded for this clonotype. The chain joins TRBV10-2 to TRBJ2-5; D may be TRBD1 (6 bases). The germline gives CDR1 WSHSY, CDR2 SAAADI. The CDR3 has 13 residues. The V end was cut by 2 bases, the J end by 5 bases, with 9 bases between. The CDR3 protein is CASSETGLETQYF. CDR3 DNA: TGCGCCAGCAGTGAGACAGGGTTGGAGACCCAGTACTTC.

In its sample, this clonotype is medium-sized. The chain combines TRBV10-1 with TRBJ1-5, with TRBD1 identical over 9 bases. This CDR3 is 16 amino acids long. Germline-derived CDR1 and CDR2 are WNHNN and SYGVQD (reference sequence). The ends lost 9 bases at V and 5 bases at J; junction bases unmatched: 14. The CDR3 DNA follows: TGCGCCAGATACTCCGTTGACAGGGGGAGAGATCAGCCCCAGCATTTT. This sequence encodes CARYSVDRGRDQPQHF.

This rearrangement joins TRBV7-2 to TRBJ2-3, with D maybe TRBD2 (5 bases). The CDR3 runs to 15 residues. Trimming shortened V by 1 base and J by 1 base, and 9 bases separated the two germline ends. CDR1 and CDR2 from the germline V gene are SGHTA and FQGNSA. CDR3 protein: CASSLDSGGTDTQYF. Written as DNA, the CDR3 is TGTGCCAGCAGCTTAGACAGCGGAGGCACAGATACGCAGTATTTT. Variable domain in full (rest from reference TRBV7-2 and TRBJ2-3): GAGVSQSPSNKVTEKGKDVELRCDPISGHTALYWYRQSLGQGLEFLIYFQGNSAPDKSGLPSDRFSAERTGGSVSTLTIQRTQQEDSAVYLCASSLDSGGTDTQYFGPGTRLTVL.

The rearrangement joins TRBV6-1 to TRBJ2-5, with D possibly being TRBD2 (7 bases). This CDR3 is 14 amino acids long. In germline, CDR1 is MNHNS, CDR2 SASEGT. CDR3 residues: CAGRGGRGQETQYF. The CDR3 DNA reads TGTGCGGGGCGCGGGGGCCGGGGGCAAGAGACCCAGTACTTC.

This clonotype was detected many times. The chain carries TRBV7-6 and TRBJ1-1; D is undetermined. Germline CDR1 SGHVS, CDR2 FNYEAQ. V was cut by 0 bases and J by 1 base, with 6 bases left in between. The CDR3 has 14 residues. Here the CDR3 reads CASSLAVGNTEAFF. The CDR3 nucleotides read TGTGCCAGCAGCTTAGCGGTGGGGAACACTGAAGCTTTCTTT.

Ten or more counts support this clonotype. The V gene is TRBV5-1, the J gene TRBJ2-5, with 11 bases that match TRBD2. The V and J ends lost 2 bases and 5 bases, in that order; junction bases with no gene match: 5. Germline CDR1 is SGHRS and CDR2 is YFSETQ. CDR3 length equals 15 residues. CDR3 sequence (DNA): TGCGCCAGCAGCTTCCTAGCGGGAGGATACGAGACCCAGTACTTC. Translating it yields CASSFLAGGYETQYF.

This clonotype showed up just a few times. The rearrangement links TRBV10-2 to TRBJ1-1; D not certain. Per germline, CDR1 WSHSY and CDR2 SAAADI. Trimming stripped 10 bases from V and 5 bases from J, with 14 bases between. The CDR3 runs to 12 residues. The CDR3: CATGRAGTEAFF. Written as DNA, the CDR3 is TGCGCCACCGGTCGTGCTGGTACTGAAGCTTTCTTT.

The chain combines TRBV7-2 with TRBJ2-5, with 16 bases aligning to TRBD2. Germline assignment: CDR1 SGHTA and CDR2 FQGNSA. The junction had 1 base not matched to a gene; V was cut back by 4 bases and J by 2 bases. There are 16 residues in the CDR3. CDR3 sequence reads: CASSSGLAGGQETQYF. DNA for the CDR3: TGTGCCAGCAGCTCGGGACTAGCGGGAGGGCAAGAGACCCAGTACTTC.

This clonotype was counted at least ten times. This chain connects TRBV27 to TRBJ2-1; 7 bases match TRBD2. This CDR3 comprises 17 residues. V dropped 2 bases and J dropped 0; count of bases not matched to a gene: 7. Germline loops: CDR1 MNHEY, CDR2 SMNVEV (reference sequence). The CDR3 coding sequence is TGTGCCAGCAGTTTAAGGCTGGGCGGGAGCTCCTACAATGAGCAGTTCTTC. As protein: CASSLRLGGSSYNEQFF.

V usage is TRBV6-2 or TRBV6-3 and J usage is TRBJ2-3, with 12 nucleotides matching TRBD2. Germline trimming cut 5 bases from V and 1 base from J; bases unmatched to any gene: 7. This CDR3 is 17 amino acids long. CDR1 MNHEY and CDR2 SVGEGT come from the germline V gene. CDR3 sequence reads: CASSGWLAGGGTDTQYF. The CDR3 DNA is TGTGCCAGCAGTGGTTGGCTAGCGGGAGGGGGCACAGATACGCAGTATTTT.